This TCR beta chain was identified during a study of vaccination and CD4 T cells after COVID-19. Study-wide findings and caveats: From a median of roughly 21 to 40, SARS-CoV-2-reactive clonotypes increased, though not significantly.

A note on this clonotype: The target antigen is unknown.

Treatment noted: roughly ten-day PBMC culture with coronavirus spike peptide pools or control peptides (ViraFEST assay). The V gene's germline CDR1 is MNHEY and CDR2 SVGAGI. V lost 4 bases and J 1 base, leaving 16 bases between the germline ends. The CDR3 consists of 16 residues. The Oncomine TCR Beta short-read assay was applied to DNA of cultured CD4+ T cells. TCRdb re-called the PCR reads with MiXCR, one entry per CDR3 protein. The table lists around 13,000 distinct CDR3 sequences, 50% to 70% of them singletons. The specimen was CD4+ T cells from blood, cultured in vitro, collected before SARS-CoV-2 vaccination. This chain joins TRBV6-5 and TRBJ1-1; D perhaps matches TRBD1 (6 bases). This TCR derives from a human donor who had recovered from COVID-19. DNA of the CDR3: TGTGCCAGCAGTTCCAGACAGGTCCGCGGGAACACTGAAGCTTTCTTT. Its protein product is CASSSRQVRGNTEAFF.